The T cell receptor (beta chain) under discussion was sequenced for a study of beta chain features in type 1 diabetes. Study-wide context: There were approximately 100,000,000 sorted cells examined across all samples.

General study results and limits: Among all four CD4+ subsets, Type 1 diabetes patients had TCRB CDR3s that were moderately but significantly shorter.

This clone was counted only a few times. Antigen: not known. Expressed TCRB transcripts were sequenced, since all the RNA that had been isolated was reverse transcribed. TCRdb's copy holds only in-frame clones and misses some; the assay was immunoSEQ multiplex PCR. The table has 130,000 to 150,000 clones, around 50% seen once. V dropped 3 bases and J dropped 10 bases, with 11 bases sitting between them. CDR3 size: 12 residues. CDR1 and CDR2 (germline): SGHRS, YFSETQ. The TCR comes from a man aged 18 to 30 in good health. This chain connects TRBV5-1 to TRBJ2-4; TRBD2 might be the D (5 bases). The sequenced sample consisted of Tregs from blood. CDR3 coding DNA: TGCGCCAGCAGCTCGCCGGGGATTATTCAGTACTTC. Protein: CASSSPGIIQYF.